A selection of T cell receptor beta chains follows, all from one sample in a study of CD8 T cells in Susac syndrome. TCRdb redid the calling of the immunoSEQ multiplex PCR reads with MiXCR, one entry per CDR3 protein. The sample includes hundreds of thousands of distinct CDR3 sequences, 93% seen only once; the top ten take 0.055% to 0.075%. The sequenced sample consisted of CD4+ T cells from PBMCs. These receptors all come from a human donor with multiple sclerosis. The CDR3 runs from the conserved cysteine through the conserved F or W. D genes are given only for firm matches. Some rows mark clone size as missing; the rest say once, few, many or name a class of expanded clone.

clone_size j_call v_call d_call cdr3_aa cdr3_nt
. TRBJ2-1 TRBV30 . CAWSVGYNEQFF TGTGCCTGGAGTGTGGGGTACAATGAGCAGTTCTTC
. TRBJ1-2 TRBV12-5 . CASGLPPGTF TGTGCTAGTGGTTTGCCCCCCGGCACCTTC
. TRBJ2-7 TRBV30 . CACPGQYNYEQYF TGTGCCTGCCCAGGGCAGTACAACTACGAGCAGTACTTC
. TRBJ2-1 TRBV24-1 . CATSDFRVNEQFF TGTGCCACCAGTGATTTTAGGGTCAATGAGCAGTTCTTC
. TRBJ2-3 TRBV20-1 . CSALADTRGDTQYF TGCAGTGCTTTAGCGGACACCCGGGGAGATACGCAGTATTTT
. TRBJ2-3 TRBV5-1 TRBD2 CASSLGLAGGYTDTQYF TGCGCCAGCAGCTTGGGACTAGCGGGGGGCTACACAGATACGCAGTATTTT
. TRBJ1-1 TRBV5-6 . CASSFGRRRTEAFF TGTGCCAGCAGCTTTGGTCGTCGGCGGACTGAAGCTTTCTTT
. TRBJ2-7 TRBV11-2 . CASSKVVGAYEQYF TGTGCCAGCAGCAAAGTGGTGGGAGCCTACGAGCAGTACTTC
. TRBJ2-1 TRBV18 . CASSPPTGFYKFF TGTGCCAGCTCACCACCGACGGGGTTTTATAAGTTCTTC
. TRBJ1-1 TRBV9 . CASSQSPNTEAFF TGTGCCAGCAGCCAATCACCGAACACTGAAGCTTTCTTT
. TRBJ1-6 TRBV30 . CAWSVHGYNSPLHF TGTGCCTGGAGTGTACATGGGTATAATTCACCCCTCCACTTT
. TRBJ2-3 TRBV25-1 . CASSLRGTARDTQYF TGTGCCAGCAGTCTTCGTGGGACCGCGCGGGATACGCAGTATTTT
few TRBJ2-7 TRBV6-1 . CASSPYYEQYF TGTGCCAGCAGTCCATACTACGAGCAGTACTTC
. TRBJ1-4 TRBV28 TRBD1 CASRGQGSTNEKLFF TGTGCCAGCAGAGGACAGGGTTCGACTAATGAAAAACTGTTTTTT
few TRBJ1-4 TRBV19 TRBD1 CASSIDREANEKLFF TGTGCCAGTAGTATCGACAGGGAGGCGAATGAAAAACTGTTTTTT
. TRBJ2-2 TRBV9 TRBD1 CASSADRVHTGELFF TGTGCCAGCAGCGCGGACAGGGTGCACACCGGGGAGCTGTTTTTT
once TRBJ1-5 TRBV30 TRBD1 CAWTDTGAFQPQHF TGTGCCTGGACCGATACAGGGGCGTTTCAGCCCCAGCATTTT
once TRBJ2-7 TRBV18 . CASSPETQPYEQYF TGTGCCAGCTCACCAGAGACCCAACCTTACGAGCAGTACTTC
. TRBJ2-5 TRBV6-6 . CASSPRGRALQETQYF TGTGCCAGCAGCCCCCGGGGCAGGGCCCTTCAAGAGACCCAGTACTTC
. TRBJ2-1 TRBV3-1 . CASSQEVAGPINEQFF TGTGCCAGCAGCCAAGAGGTGGCGGGGCCCATTAATGAGCAGTTCTTC
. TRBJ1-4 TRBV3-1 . CASSQGGVNEKLFF TGTGCCAGCAGCCAAGGGGGGGTCAATGAAAAACTGTTTTTT
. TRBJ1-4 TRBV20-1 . CSAQRDIKGEKLFF TGCAGTGCTCAACGGGACATTAAGGGCGAAAAACTGTTTTTT
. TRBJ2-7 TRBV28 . CASSPPDPRAYEQYF TGTGCCAGCAGTCCACCCGACCCCCGAGCTTACGAGCAGTACTTC
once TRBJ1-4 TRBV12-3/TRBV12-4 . CASSLPSRGKLFF TGTGCCAGCAGTTTACCCAGCCGGGGAAAACTGTTTTTT
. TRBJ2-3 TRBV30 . CAWSGGGRSGDTQYF TGTGCCTGGAGTGGGGGTGGCAGGTCGGGAGATACGCAGTATTTT
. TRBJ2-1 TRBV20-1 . CSASRGNPYNEQFF TGCAGTGCTAGTAGGGGGAACCCCTACAATGAGCAGTTCTTC
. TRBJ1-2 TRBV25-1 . CASSGRTGRGHTF TGTGCCAGCAGTGGCCGGACCGGTCGAGGCCACACCTTC
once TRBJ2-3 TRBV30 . CAWSHRTSTDTQYF TGTGCCTGGAGTCACAGAACTAGCACAGATACGCAGTATTTT
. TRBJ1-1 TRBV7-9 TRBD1 CATSATGFTEAFF TGTGCCACCTCAGCGACAGGGTTCACTGAAGCTTTCTTT
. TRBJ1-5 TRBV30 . CAWSRNVDRQSQPQHF TGTGCCTGGAGTCGAAACGTCGACAGGCAGAGTCAGCCCCAGCATTTT
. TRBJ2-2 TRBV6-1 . CASSLWGGQVDTGELFF TGTGCCAGCAGTCTCTGGGGGGGGCAAGTCGACACCGGGGAGCTGTTTTTT
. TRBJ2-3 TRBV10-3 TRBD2 CAISLSGVSPTDTQYF TGTGCCATCAGTCTTAGCGGGGTCAGCCCCACAGATACGCAGTATTTT
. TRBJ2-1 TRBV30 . CAWSPGIEQFF TGTGCCTGGTCCCCGGGGATTGAGCAGTTCTTC
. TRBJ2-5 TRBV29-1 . CSVGRNSGETQYF TGCAGCGTTGGTAGGAACTCCGGGGAGACCCAGTACTTC
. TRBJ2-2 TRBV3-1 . CASSQDLRETGELFF TGTGCCAGCAGCCAAGATCTCCGGGAGACCGGGGAGCTGTTTTTT
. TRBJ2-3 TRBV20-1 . CSAESQGARADTQYF TGCAGTGCCGAATCTCAGGGCGCCCGGGCAGATACGCAGTATTTT
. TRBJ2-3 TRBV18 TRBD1 CASSPTGASTDTQYF TGTGCCAGCTCACCGACAGGGGCTAGCACAGATACGCAGTATTTT
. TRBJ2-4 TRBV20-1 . CSAKLSGRGKNIQYF TGCAGTGCTAAACTATCAGGTCGTGGCAAAAACATTCAGTACTTC
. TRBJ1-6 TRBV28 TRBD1 CATTGTGDPLTLHF TGTGCCACTACCGGGACAGGGGACCCCCTCACCCTCCACTTT